The next 13 T cell receptor beta chains were all read from a single sample in a study of blood T cells in healthy people across ages. With a J-beta primer mix and a sample-barcoded 5' primer, a second PCR ran about 6 to 11 cycles. TCRdb redid the calling of the 5' RACE reads with MiXCR, one entry per CDR3 protein. The repertoire holds around 690,000 distinct CDR3 sequences, roughly 50% seen once, with 30% to 40% in the top ten. Sample: blood. These receptors all stem from a man aged 55 to 70 in good health.

The chain employs TRBV5-6 and TRBJ2-5; 7 nucleotides line up with TRBD1. V was clipped by 0 bases and J by 4 bases; unmatched bases: 6. Germline V gene sequence: CDR1 SGHDT, CDR2 YYEEEE. This CDR3 has 15 residues. The CDR3 DNA is TGTGCCAGCAGCTTGGTGACAGGGTTCGGAGAGACCCAGTACTTC. Encoded protein: CASSLVTGFGETQYF.

In regard to this clonotype: A read error may be the cause here, since a much bigger clone is one base away. The chain recombines TRBV7-9 with TRBJ2-7, with a possible D match to TRBD2 (6 bases). Matching the DNA end better, TRBJ2-5 makes the J call doubtful. CDR1 and CDR2 from the germline V gene are SEHNR and FQNEAQ (reference sequence). The CDR3 spans 14 residues. Written as DNA, the CDR3 is TGTGCCAACAGCCCGGTTGGGGGGATGGAGACCCAGTACTTC. Translating it yields CANSPVGGMETQYF.

The chain has TRBV12-3 or TRBV12-4 and TRBJ2-2; D is uncertain. The CDR3 covers 13 residues. Deletions cut 5 bases from V and 3 bases from J, with 7 bases between. The CDR3 sequence is CASSIWDTGELFF. The DNA for the CDR3 is TGTGCCAGCAGTATCTGGGACACCGGGGAGCTGTTTTTT.

The chain has TRBV20-1 and TRBJ1-5, with 7 bases lining up with TRBD1. Unmatched junction bases numbered 8, after V lost 6 bases and J lost 6 bases. CDR1 DFQATT and CDR2 SNEGSKA come from the germline V gene (reference sequence). The CDR3 is 13 amino acids. CDR3 DNA sequence: TGCAGTGCACCAGACAGGGACGCTCAGCCCCAGCATTTT. It yields the protein CSAPDRDAQPQHF.

This clonotype was picked up many times. This rearrangement joins TRBV28 to TRBJ2-4, with 8 nucleotides matching TRBD1. CDR3 length equals 16 residues. Germline lookup yields CDR1 MDHEN and CDR2 SYDVKM. The V segment lost 6 bases and the J segment 0 bases; nucleotides outside the gene matches: 7. The CDR3 DNA reads TGTGCCAGCAGGGGACAGGAGCTACTAGCCAAAAACATTCAGTACTTC. Amino acid sequence: CASRGQELLAKNIQYF.

Here the CDR3 DNA reads TGTGCCAGCAGCCAGGGACAGGGAACGGGAGGCTACACCTTC. Translated: CASSQGQGTGGYTF. This chain uses TRBV3-1 with TRBJ1-2; 9 positions match TRBD1. Germline lookup yields CDR1 LGHDT and CDR2 YNNKEL (reference sequence). This CDR3 comprises 14 residues. Trimming cost V 3 bases and J 8 bases; bases outside gene matches: 7.

This rearrangement joins TRBV20-1 to TRBJ1-2; TRBD1 agrees at 7 bases. V was clipped by 0 bases and J by 5 bases; unmatched bases: 9. The CDR3 sequence is 15 residues long. Germline V gives CDR1 DFQATT, CDR2 SNEGSKA (reference sequence). CDR3 DNA: TGCAGTGCTAGAGATTATGGCAGGGGGAGTTATGGCTACACCTTC. Its protein product is CSARDYGRGSYGYTF.

The rearrangement uses TRBV25-1 and TRBJ2-5, with 9 bases matching TRBD2. Per germline, CDR1 MGHDK and CDR2 SYGVNS. The CDR3 length is 14 residues. J lost 3 bases, V lost 4 bases, and 3 bases had no gene match. DNA for the CDR3: TGTGCCAGCAGTGTACTAGCGGGCGAAGAGACCCAGTACTTC. It yields the protein CASSVLAGEETQYF.

The genes are TRBV3-1 and TRBJ1-2, with 7 bases matching TRBD1. Per the germline V gene, CDR1 is LGHDT and CDR2 is YNNKEL (reference sequence). The length of the CDR3 is 14 residues. J gave up 3 bases and V 3 bases, and 4 bases lay outside the gene matches. In nucleotides, the CDR3 is TGTGCCAGCAGCCATTTCGACAGGGACTATGGCTACACCTTC. Translating it yields CASSHFDRDYGYTF.

This chain connects TRBV5-6 to TRBJ2-5; TRBD1 is a possible D gene (6 bases). Germline V gives CDR1 SGHDT, CDR2 YYEEEE. The CDR3 loop spans 14 amino acids. V dropped 5 bases and J dropped 11 bases, with 22 bases sitting between them. The CDR3 protein is CASRRTVAREGQYF. The CDR3 coding sequence is TGTGCCAGCAGACGGACAGTGGCCCGCGAGGGGCAGTACTTC.

This chain connects TRBV2 to TRBJ2-7; 10 nucleotides match TRBD1. V gave up 6 bases and J gave up 3 bases; unmatched junction bases: 8. The CDR3 spans 15 residues. Germline CDR1 and CDR2: SNHLY and FYNNEI. DNA for the CDR3: TGTGCCAGCAGGGAAAGACAGGGGGCATACTACGAGCAGTACTTC. It codes for CASRERQGAYYEQYF.

This sequence joins TRBV29-1 and TRBJ2-1; 9 bases align to TRBD2. In germline, CDR1 is SQVTM, CDR2 ANQGSEA. V lost 3 bases and J lost 4; bases outside the gene matches: 4. The CDR3 contains 14 residues. The CDR3: CSVDRGGDYNEQFF. In DNA form, the CDR3 reads TGCAGCGTTGATCGCGGGGGGGATTACAATGAGCAGTTCTTC.

Of note for this clonotype: One end of the junction does not line up with germline, which may come from a read error. The chain is built from TRBV4-1 and TRBJ2-1, with D possibly matching TRBD2 (5 bases). CDR1 and CDR2 from the germline V gene are MGHRA and YSYEKL. The CDR3 loop spans 14 amino acids. The CDR3: CVSSQDPGNNEQFF. The CDR3 DNA reads as TGCGTCAGCAGCCAAGACCCCGGGAACAATGAGCAGTTCTTC.